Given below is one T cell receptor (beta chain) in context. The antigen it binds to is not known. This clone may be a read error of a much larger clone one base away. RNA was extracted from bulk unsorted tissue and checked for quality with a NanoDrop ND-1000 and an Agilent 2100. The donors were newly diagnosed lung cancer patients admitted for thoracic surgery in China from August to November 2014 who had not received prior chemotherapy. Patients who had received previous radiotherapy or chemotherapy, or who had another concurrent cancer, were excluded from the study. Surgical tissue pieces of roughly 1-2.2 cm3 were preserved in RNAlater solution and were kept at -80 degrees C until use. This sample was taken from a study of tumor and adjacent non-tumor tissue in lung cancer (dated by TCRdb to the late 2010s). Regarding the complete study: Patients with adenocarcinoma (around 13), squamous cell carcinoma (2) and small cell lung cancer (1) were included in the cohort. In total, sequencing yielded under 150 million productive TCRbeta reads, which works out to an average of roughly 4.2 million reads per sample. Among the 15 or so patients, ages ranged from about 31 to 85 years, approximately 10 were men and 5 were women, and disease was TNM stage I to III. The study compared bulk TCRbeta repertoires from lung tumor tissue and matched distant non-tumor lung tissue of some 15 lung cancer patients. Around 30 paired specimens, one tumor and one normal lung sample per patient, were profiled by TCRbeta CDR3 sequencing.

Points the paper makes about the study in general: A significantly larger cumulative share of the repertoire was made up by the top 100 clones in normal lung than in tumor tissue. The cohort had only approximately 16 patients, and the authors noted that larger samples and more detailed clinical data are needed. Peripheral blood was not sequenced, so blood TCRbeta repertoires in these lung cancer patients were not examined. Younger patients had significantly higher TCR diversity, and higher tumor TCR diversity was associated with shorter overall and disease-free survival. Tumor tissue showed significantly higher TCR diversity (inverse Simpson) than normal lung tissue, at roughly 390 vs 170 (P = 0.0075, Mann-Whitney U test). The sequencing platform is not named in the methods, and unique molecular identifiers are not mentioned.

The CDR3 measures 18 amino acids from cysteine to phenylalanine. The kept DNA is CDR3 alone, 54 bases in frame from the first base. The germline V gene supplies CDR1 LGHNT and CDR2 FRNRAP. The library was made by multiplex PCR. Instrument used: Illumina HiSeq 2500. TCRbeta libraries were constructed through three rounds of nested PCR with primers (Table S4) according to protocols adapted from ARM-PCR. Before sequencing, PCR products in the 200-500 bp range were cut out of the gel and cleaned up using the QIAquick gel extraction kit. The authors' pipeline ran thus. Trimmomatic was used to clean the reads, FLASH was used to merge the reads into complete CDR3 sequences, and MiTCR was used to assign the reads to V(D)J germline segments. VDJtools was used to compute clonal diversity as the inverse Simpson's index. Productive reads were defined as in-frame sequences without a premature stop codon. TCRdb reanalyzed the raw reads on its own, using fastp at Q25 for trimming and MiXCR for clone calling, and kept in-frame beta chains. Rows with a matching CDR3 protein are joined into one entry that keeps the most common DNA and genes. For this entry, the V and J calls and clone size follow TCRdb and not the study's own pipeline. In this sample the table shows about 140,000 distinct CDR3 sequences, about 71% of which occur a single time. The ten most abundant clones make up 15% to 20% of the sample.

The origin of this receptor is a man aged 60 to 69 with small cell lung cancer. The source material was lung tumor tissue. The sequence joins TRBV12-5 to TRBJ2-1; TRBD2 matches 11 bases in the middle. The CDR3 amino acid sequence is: CACGLDILAGAGYNEQFF. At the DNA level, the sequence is TGTGCTTGTGGTTTGGACATACTAGCGGGAGCGGGTTACAATGAGCAGTTCTTC.